What follows describes a single T cell receptor beta chain. In replicate PCRs of sorted subsets, roughly 200 ng DNA, approximately 30,000 T cell genomes, was used. Only in-frame clones appear in the TCRdb table, and some are missing; sequencing was by immunoSEQ multiplex PCR. Of 2,500,000 or so clones in the sample, about nine tenths are singletons; the top ten hold 0.3% to 0.45%. The data derive from a study of shared clonotypes between healthy human individuals. Germline assignment: CDR1 ENHRY and CDR2 SYGVKD. The CDR3 spans 16 residues. With V trimmed by 2 bases and J by 0 bases, 7 bases remained unmatched.

This chain uses TRBV10-3 with TRBJ2-7; 7 bases match TRBD2. The sequencing sample was made of naive CD4+ T cells from PBMCs. The subset denotes: CD45RA+ positively selected. This clonotype was sampled from a young man in good health. Some clones in this sample may be carry-over from other donors' samples. DNA of the CDR3: TGTGCCATCAGTGAGGTGCGCGGGGGAAGCTCCTACGAGCAGTACTTC. This codes for CAISEVRGGSSYEQYF.